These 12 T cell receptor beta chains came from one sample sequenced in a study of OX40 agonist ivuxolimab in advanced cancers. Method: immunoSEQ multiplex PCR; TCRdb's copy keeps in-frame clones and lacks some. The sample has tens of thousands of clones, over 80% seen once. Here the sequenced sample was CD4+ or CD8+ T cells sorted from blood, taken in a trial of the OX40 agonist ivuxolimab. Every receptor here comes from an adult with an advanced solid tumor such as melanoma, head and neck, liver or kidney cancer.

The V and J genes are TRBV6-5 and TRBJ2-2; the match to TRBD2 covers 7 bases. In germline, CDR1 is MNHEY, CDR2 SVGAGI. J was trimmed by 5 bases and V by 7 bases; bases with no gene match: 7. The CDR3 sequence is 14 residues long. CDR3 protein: CASTKSGGTGELFF. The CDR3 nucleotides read TGTGCCAGCACCAAATCCGGGGGGACCGGGGAGCTGTTTTTT.

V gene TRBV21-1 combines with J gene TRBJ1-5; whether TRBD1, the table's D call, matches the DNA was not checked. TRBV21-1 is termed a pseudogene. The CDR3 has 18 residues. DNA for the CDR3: TGTGCCAGCAGATTCAAACCCGGGACAGACATTAGCAATCAGCCCCAGCATTTT. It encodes CASRFKPGTDISNQPQHF.

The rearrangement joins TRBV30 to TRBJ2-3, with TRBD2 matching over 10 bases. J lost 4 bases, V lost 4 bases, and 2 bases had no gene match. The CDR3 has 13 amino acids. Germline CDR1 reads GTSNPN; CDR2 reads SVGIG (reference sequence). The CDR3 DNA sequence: TGTGCCTGGACTAGCGGGGGAGCAGATACGCAGTATTTT. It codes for CAWTSGGADTQYF.

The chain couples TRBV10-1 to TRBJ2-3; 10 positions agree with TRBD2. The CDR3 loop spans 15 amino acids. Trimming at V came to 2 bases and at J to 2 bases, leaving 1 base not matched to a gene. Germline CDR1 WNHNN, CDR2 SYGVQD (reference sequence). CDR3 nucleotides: TGCGCCAGCAGTGAGGGACTAGCGGTCACAGATACGCAGTATTTT. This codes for CASSEGLAVTDTQYF.

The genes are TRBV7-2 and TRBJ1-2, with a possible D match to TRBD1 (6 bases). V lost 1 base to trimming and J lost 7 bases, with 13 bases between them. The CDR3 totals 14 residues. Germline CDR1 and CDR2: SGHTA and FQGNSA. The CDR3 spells CASSLVQGTGGYTF. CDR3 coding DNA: TGTGCCAGCAGCTTAGTACAGGGTACCGGTGGCTACACCTTC.

CDR3 bases: TGCGCCAGCAGCCTATTAGGCGGGACAGGGGCTAATGAGCAGTTCTTC. Protein sequence: CASSLLGGTGANEQFF. The gene calls are TRBV5-1 and TRBJ2-1; 10 positions match TRBD1. V lost 4 bases and J lost 7; bases outside the gene matches: 11. Germline assignment: CDR1 SGHRS and CDR2 YFSETQ. The CDR3 consists of 16 residues.

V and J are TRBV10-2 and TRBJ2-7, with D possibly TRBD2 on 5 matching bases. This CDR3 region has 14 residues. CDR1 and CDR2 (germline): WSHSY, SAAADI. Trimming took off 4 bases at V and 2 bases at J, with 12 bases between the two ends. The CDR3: CASSGALTTYEQYF. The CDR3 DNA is TGCGCCAGCAGTGGAGCTTTGACTACCTACGAGCAGTACTTC.

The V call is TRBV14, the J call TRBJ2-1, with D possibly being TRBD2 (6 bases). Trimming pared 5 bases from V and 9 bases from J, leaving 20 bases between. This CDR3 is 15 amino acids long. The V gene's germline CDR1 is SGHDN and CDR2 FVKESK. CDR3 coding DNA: TGTGCCAGCAGCACCCGGGACTGGTATGGGTCTGAGCAGTTCTTC. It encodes CASSTRDWYGSEQFF.

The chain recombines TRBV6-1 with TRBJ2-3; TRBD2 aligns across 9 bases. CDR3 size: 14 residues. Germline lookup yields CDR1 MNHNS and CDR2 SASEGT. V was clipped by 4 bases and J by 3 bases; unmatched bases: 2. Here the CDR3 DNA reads TGTGCCAGCAGTGTCGCGGGGGGGACAGATACGCAGTATTTT. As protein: CASSVAGGTDTQYF.

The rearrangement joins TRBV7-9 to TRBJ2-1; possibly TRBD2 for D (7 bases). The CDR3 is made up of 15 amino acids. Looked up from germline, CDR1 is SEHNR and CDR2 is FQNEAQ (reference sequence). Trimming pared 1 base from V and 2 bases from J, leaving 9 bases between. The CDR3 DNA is TGTGCCAGCAGCTTAGGGGGGGGCCCCTACAATGAGCAGTTCTTC. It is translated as CASSLGGGPYNEQFF.

The CDR3 coding sequence is TGTGCCAGCGGGGGGTCTGGCTATGGCTACACCTTC. Translation: CASGGSGYGYTF. The chain employs TRBV28 and TRBJ1-2; TRBD1 might be the D (5 bases). Looked up from germline, CDR1 is MDHEN and CDR2 is SYDVKM. V lost 8 bases, J lost 4 bases, and 11 bases lay in between. The CDR3 runs 12 residues.

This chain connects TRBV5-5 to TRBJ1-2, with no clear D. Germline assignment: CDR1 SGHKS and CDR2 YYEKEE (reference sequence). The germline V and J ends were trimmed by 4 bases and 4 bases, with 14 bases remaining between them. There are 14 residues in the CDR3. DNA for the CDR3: TGTGCCAGCAGCAGGCAAGGAGACTCCTATGGCTACACCTTC. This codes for CASSRQGDSYGYTF.